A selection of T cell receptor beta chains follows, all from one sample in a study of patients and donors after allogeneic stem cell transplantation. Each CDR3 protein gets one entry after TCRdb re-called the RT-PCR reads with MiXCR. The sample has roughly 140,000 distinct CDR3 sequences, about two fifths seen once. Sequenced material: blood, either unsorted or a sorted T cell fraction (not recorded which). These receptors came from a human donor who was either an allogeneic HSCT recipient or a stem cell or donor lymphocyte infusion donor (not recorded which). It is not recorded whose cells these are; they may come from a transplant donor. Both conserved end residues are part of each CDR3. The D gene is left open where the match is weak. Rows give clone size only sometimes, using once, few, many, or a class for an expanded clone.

cdr3_aa: CSVDPQGRETQYF
cdr3_nt: TGCAGCGTTGATCCTCAGGGGCGGGAGACCCAGTACTTC
d_call: .
clone_size: few
v_call: TRBV29-1
j_call: TRBJ2-5
cdr3_length: 13

cdr3_aa: CASSATGASYEQYF
cdr3_nt: TGTGCCAGCAGCGCGACAGGGGCGTCCTACGAGCAGTACTTC
d_call: TRBD1
clone_size: .
v_call: TRBV9
j_call: TRBJ2-7
cdr3_length: 14

cdr3_aa: CASSDGGGQITGELFF
cdr3_nt: TGTGCCAGCAGCGACGGCGGGGGCCAGATCACCGGGGAGCTGTTTTTT
d_call: .
clone_size: .
v_call: TRBV7-9
j_call: TRBJ2-2
cdr3_length: 16

cdr3_aa: CASSQSPRAVNQPQHF
cdr3_nt: TGTGCCAGCAGCCAAAGCCCTAGGGCCGTCAATCAGCCCCAGCATTTT
d_call: .
clone_size: few
v_call: TRBV4-2
j_call: TRBJ1-5
cdr3_length: 16

cdr3_aa: CASSSSGQRHQPQHF
cdr3_nt: TGTGCCAGCAGCTCCTCCGGACAACGACATCAGCCCCAGCATTTT
d_call: .
clone_size: .
v_call: TRBV12-3/TRBV12-4
j_call: TRBJ1-5
cdr3_length: 15

cdr3_aa: CASSHSKGLTEAFF
cdr3_nt: TGTGCCAGCAGTCACTCGAAGGGTTTGACTGAAGCTTTCTTT
d_call: .
clone_size: .
v_call: TRBV6-5
j_call: TRBJ1-1
cdr3_length: 14

cdr3_aa: CAIRQGQDYGYTF
cdr3_nt: TGTGCCATCAGACAGGGGCAGGACTATGGCTACACCTTC
d_call: TRBD1
clone_size: .
v_call: TRBV10-3
j_call: TRBJ1-2
cdr3_length: 13

cdr3_aa: CASSFEMNTEAFF
cdr3_nt: TGTGCCAGCAGTTTCGAGATGAACACTGAAGCTTTCTTT
d_call: .
clone_size: few
v_call: TRBV28
j_call: TRBJ1-1
cdr3_length: 13

cdr3_aa: CASSPLAGAGEQYF
cdr3_nt: TGTGCCAGCTCACCACTAGCGGGGGCGGGCGAGCAGTACTTC
d_call: TRBD2
clone_size: .
v_call: TRBV18
j_call: TRBJ2-7
cdr3_length: 14

cdr3_aa: CASSYSTGSTDTQYF
cdr3_nt: TGTGCCAGCAGTTACTCGACAGGGAGCACAGATACGCAGTATTTT
d_call: TRBD1
clone_size: .
v_call: TRBV6-2/TRBV6-3
j_call: TRBJ2-3
cdr3_length: 15

cdr3_aa: CASSLNRGQYNEQFF
cdr3_nt: TGTGCCAGCAGCTTAAATAGGGGCCAATACAATGAGCAGTTCTTC
d_call: .
clone_size: .
v_call: TRBV7-2
j_call: TRBJ2-1
cdr3_length: 15

cdr3_aa: CASNPRQFTGELFF
cdr3_nt: TGTGCCAGCAACCCTCGACAGTTCACCGGGGAGCTGTTTTTT
d_call: .
clone_size: few
v_call: TRBV28
j_call: TRBJ2-2
cdr3_length: 14

cdr3_aa: CASSPLAGVGNSPLHF
cdr3_nt: TGTGCCAGCTCACCACTGGCAGGGGTGGGGAATTCACCCCTCCACTTT
d_call: .
clone_size: once
v_call: TRBV18
j_call: TRBJ1-6
cdr3_length: 16

cdr3_aa: CASSPGRSTNYGYTF
cdr3_nt: TGTGCCAGCAGCCCCGGACGGTCAACTAACTATGGCTACACCTTC
d_call: .
clone_size: few
v_call: TRBV7-2
j_call: TRBJ1-2
cdr3_length: 15

cdr3_aa: CASSQKTVGNTEAFF
cdr3_nt: TGTGCCAGCAGTCAAAAGACAGTGGGGAACACTGAAGCTTTCTTT
d_call: .
clone_size: few
v_call: TRBV12-3/TRBV12-4
j_call: TRBJ1-1
cdr3_length: 15

cdr3_aa: CASSFAGPPAEQYF
cdr3_nt: TGTGCCAGCAGCTTTGCGGGACCCCCCGCCGAGCAGTACTTC
d_call: .
clone_size: .
v_call: TRBV12-3/TRBV12-4
j_call: TRBJ2-7
cdr3_length: 14

cdr3_aa: CSARVRENTEAFF
cdr3_nt: TGCAGTGCTAGAGTCAGGGAGAACACTGAAGCTTTCTTT
d_call: .
clone_size: .
v_call: TRBV20-1
j_call: TRBJ1-1
cdr3_length: 13